Listed below are T cell receptor beta chains from one sample, sequenced in a study of T cells after yellow fever vaccination. From the 5' RACE reads, TCRdb called clonotypes with MiXCR, one entry per CDR3 protein. The data show approximately 600,000 distinct CDR3 sequences, more than 9% seen once. The starting material was PBMCs, obtained on the day of the yellow fever booster vaccination. These receptors came from a man aged 25-40 years who received the YFV17D yellow fever vaccine. CDR3s include the opening cysteine and the closing phenylalanine or tryptophan.

j_call v_call cdr3_aa
TRBJ1-3 TRBV27 CASSYTRGSGNTIYF
TRBJ2-5 TRBV25-1 CASSELSGLADQETQYF
TRBJ2-1 TRBV7-9 CASSFGNPYSYNEQFF
TRBJ1-5 TRBV12-3/TRBV12-4 CASRTQGGNQPQHF
TRBJ2-1 TRBV15 CATSGQGVSYNEQFF
TRBJ2-4 TRBV7-9 CASRDRVLDIQYF
TRBJ1-1 TRBV5-1 CASSVQANGANTEAFF
TRBJ2-2 TRBV29-1 CSAAQGAGTGELFF
TRBJ2-2 TRBV25-1 CASTQVGEGELFF
TRBJ2-2 TRBV7-2 CASSGQNTGELFF
TRBJ1-6 TRBV5-6 CASSWIRGNSPLHF
NA TRBV12-3/TRBV12-4 CASRSTQGRYNEQYF
TRBJ2-3 TRBV20-1 CSAGRQTGTDTQYF
TRBJ2-7 TRBV11-2 CASSPRYRDEQYF
TRBJ1-2 TRBV25-1 CASSDPGLGYGYTF